These 5 T cell receptor beta chains came from one sample sequenced in a study of siplizumab effects on memory and regulatory T cells. The protocol was immunoSEQ multiplex PCR, while the TCRdb copy is restricted to in-frame clones and leaves out a portion. The table has tens of thousands of clones, approximately 95% seen once. The sequenced sample was non-Treg CD4+ T cells sorted from blood. The receptor source for this set is a human donor in good health.

J is TRBJ1-5 and V is TRBV19; D gene unclear. Per germline, CDR1 LNHDA and CDR2 SQIVND (reference sequence). The CDR3 covers 14 residues. Trimming removed 3 bases from V and 3 bases from J, with 9 bases in between. The CDR3: CASSIGPINQPQHF. The DNA for the CDR3 is TGTGCCAGTAGTATCGGACCGATCAATCAGCCCCAGCATTTT.

This clone was picked up one time. J is TRBJ2-3 and V is TRBV5-1, with TRBD2 matching over 7 bases. The CDR3 totals 13 residues. V was pared by 8 bases and J by 4 bases, with 7 bases of the junction left unmatched. Per germline, CDR1 SGHRS and CDR2 YFSETQ. For the CDR3, the DNA is TGCGCCAGTACCCGGGGGGATTCAGATACGCAGTATTTT. Amino acids: CASTRGDSDTQYF.

The CDR3 nucleotides read TGCAGCGTTGAGGCGGGCTCTGGAAACACCATATATTTT. Translating it yields CSVEAGSGNTIYF. J is TRBJ1-3 and V is TRBV29-1; no reliable D call. The CDR3 runs 13 residues. The V and J ends lost 3 bases and 0 bases respectively, with 6 bases between them. Germline values: CDR1 SQVTM, CDR2 ANQGSEA.

This chain uses TRBV11-3 with TRBJ2-1, with TRBD1 matching 8 bases. The germline gives CDR1 SGHNT, CDR2 YENEEA. CDR3 length: 14 residues. V lost 2 bases and J lost 10; bases outside the gene matches: 7. The CDR3, as DNA: TGTGCCAGCAGCTTAACTAGAGGACAGGGCGAGCAGTTCTTC. Residues: CASSLTRGQGEQFF.

This clone was recorded once. V usage is TRBV10-3 and J usage is TRBJ2-1, with D hard to call. Germline lookup yields CDR1 ENHRY and CDR2 SYGVKD. This CDR3 is built from 13 residues. V lost 0 bases, J lost 10 bases, and 10 bases lay in between. The CDR3 is CAISESGKREQFF. In nucleotides, the CDR3 is TGTGCCATCAGTGAGTCTGGCAAGAGAGAGCAGTTCTTC.